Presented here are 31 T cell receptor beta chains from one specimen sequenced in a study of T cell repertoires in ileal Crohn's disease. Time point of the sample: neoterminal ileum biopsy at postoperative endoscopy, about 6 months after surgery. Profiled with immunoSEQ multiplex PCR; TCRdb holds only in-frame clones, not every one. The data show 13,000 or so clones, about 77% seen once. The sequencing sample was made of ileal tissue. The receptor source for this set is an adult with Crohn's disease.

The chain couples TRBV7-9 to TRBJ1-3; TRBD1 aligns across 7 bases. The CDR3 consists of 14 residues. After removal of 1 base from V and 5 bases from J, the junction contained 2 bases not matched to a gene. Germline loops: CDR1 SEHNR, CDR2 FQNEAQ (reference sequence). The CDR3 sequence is CASSLGDSRNTIYF. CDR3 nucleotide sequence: TGTGCCAGCAGCTTAGGGGACAGTAGAAACACCATATATTTT. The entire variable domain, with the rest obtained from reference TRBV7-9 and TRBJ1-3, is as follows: DTGVSQNPRHKITKRGQNVTFRCDPISEHNRLYWYRQTLGQGPEFLTYFQNEAQLEKSRLLSDRFSAERPKGSFSTLEIQRTEQGDSAMYLCASSLGDSRNTIYFGEGSWLTVV.

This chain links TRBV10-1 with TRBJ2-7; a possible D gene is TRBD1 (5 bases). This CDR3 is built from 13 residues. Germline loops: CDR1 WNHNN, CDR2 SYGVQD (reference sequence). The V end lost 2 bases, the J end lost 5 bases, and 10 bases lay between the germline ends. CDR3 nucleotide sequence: TGCGCCAGCAGTGAGGTAGGGGAACACGAGCAGTACTTC. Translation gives CASSEVGEHEQYF.

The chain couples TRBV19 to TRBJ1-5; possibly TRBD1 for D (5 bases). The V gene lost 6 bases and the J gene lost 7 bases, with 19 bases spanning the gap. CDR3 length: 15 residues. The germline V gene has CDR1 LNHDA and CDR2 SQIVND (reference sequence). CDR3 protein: CASSPGGGRIQPQHF. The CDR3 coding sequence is TGTGCCAGTAGCCCCGGGGGGGGGAGGATCCAGCCCCAGCATTTT.

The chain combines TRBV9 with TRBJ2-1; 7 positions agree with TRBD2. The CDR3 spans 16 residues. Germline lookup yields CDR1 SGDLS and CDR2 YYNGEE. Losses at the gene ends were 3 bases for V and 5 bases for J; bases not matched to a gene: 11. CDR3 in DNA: TGTGCCAGCAGCGGTACCCCGGGAGGATCGGACAATGAGCAGTTCTTC. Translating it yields CASSGTPGGSDNEQFF.

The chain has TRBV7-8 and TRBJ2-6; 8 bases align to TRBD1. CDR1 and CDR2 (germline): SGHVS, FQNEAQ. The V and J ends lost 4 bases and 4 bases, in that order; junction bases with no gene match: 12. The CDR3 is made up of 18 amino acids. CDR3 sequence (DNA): TGTGCCAGCAGCTCCCCAAAGGACAGGGCGGGCGGGGCCAACGTCCTGACTTTC. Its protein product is CASSSPKDRAGGANVLTF.

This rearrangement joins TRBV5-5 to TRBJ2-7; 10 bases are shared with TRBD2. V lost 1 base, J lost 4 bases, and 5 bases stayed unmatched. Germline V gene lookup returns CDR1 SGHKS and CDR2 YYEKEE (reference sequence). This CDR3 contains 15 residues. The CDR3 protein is CASSLTSGDIYEQYF. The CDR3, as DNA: TGTGCCAGCAGCTTGACTAGCGGGGATATTTACGAGCAGTACTTC. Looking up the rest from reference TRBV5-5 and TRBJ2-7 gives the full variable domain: DAGVTQSPTHLIKTRGQQVTLRCSPISGHKSVSWYQQVLGQGPQFIFQYYEKEERGRGNFPDRFSARQFPNYSSELNVNALLLGDSALYLCASSLTSGDIYEQYFGPGTRLTVT.

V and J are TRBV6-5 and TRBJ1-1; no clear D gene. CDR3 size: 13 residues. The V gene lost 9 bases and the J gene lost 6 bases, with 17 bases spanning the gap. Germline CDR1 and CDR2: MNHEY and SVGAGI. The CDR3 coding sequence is TGTGCCAGTTTTCCTCTTGTGGGCCCTGAAGCTTTCTTT. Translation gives CASFPLVGPEAFF.

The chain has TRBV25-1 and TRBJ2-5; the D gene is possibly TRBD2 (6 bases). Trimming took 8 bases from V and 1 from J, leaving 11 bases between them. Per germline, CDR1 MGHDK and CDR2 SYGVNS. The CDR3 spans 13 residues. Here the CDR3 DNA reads TGTGCCAGCGGGGACTGGATCCAAGAGACCCAGTACTTC. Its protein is CASGDWIQETQYF.

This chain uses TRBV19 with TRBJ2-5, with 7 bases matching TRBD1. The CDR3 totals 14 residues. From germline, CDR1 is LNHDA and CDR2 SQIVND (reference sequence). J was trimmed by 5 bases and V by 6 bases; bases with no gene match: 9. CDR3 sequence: CASSPRGGRETQYF. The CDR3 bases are TGTGCCAGTAGCCCCAGAGGGGGCAGGGAGACCCAGTACTTC.

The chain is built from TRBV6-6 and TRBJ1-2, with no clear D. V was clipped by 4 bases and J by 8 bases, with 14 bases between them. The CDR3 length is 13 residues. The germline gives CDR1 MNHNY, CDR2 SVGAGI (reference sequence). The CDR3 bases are TGTGCCAGCAGTTTCAAGGAAGCGTCGGGCTACACCTTC. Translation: CASSFKEASGYTF.

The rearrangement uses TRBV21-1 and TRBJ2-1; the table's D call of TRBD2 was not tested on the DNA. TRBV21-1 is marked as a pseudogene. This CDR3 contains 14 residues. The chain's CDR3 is CASSKREEDNEQFF. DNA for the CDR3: TGTGCCAGCAGTAAGCGGGAGGAGGACAATGAGCAGTTCTTC.

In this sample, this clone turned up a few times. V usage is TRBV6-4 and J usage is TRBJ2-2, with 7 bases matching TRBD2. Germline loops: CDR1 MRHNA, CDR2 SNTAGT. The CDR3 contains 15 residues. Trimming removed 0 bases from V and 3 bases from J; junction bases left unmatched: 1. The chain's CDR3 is CASSDSAGDTGELFF. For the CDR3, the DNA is TGTGCCAGCAGTGACTCGGCGGGGGACACCGGGGAGCTGTTTTTT.

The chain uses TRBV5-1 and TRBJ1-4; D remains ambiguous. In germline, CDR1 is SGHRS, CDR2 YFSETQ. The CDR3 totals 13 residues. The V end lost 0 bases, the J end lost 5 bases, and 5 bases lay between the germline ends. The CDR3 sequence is CASSLGPNEKLFF. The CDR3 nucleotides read TGCGCCAGCAGCTTGGGGCCCAATGAAAAACTGTTTTTT.

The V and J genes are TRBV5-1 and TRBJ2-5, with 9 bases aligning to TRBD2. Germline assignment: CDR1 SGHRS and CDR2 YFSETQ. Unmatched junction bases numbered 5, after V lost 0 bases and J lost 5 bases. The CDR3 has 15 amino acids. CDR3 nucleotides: TGCGCCAGCAGCTTGGTTCCTAGCGGGGCGGAGACCCAGTACTTC. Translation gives CASSLVPSGAETQYF. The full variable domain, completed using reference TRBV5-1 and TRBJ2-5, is KAGVTQTPRYLIKTRGQQVTLSCSPISGHRSVSWYQQTPGQGLQFLFEYFSETQRNKGNFPGRFSGRQFSNSRSEMNVSTLELGDSALYLCASSLVPSGAETQYFGPGTRLLVL.

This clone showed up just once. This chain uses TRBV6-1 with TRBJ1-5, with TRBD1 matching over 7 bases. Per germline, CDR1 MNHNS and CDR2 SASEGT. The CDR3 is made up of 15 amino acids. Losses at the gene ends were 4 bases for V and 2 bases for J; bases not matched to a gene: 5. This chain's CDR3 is CASSVVDRGNQPQHF. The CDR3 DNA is TGTGCCAGCAGTGTCGTCGACAGGGGCAATCAGCCCCAGCATTTT.

CDR3 coding DNA: TGTGCCAGCAGCCCTAGGGGGGGGAGCTCGGCCTACGAGCAGTACTTC. This sequence encodes CASSPRGGSSAYEQYF. This chain links TRBV5-6 with TRBJ2-7; tentatively, D is TRBD2 (7 bases). CDR1 is SGHDT and CDR2 is YYEEEE in the germline V gene. With 4 bases removed from V and 2 bases from J, the gap between germline ends came to 19 bases. The CDR3 consists of 16 residues. The full variable domain, in which reference TRBV5-6 and TRBJ2-7 provide the parts outside the CDR3, is DAGVTQSPTHLIKTRGQQVTLRCSPKSGHDTVSWYQQALGQGPQFIFQYYEEEERQRGNFPDRFSGHQFPNYSSELNVNALLLGDSALYLCASSPRGGSSAYEQYFGPGTRLTVT.

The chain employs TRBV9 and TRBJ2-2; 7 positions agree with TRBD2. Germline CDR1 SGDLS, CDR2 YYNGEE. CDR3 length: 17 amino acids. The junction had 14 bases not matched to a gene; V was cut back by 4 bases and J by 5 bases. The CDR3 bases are TGTGCCAGCAGCCCCCGCCCAGCGGGATCGGTGACCGGGGAGCTGTTTTTT. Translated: CASSPRPAGSVTGELFF.

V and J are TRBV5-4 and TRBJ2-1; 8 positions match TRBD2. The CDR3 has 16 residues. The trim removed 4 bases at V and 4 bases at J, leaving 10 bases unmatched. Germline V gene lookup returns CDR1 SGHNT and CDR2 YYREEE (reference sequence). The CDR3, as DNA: TGTGCCAGCAGCCCCGGACTGAGCGGGGGATACAATGAGCAGTTCTTC. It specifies CASSPGLSGGYNEQFF.

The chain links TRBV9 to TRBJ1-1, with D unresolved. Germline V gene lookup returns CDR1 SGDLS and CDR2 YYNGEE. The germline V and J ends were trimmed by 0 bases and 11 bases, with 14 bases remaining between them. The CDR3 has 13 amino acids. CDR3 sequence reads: CASSVAQTGGAFF. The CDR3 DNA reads TGTGCCAGCAGCGTAGCCCAAACCGGAGGGGCTTTCTTT.

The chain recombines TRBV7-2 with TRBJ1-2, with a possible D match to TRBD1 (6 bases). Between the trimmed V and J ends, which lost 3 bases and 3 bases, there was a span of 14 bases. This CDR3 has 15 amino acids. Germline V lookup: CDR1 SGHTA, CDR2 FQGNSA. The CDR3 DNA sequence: TGTGCCAGCAGCTTGCGGGGAGGGGGAGACTATGGCTACACCTTC. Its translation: CASSLRGGGDYGYTF.

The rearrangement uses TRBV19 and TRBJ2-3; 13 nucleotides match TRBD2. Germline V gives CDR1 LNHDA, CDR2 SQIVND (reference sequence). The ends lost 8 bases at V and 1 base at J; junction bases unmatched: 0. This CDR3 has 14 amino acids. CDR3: CASGTSGGTDTQYF. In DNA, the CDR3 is TGTGCCAGTGGGACTAGCGGGGGCACAGATACGCAGTATTTT.

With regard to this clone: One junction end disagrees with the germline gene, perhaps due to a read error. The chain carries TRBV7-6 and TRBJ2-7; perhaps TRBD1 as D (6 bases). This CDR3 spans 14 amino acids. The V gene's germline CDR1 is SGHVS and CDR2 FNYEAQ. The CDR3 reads CASSLVWGPYGQYF. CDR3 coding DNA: TGTGCCAGCAGCTTAGTGTGGGGGCCGTACGGGCAGTACTTC. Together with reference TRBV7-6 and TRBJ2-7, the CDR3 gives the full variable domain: GAGVSQSPRYKVTKRGQDVALRCDPISGHVSLYWYRQALGQGPEFLTYFNYEAQQDKSGLPNDRFSAERPEGSISTLTIQRTEQRDSAMYRCASSLVWGPYGQYFGPGTRLTVT.

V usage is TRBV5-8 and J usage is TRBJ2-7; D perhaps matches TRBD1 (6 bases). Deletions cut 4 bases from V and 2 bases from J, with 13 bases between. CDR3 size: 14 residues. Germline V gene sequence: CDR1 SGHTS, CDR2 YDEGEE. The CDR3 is CASSPMTGPYEQYF. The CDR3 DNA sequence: TGTGCCAGCAGCCCCATGACAGGACCCTACGAGCAGTACTTC.

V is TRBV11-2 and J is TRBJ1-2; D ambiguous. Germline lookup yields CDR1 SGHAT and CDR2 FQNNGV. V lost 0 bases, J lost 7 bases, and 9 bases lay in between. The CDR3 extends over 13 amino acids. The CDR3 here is CASSLDRGLGYTF. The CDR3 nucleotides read TGTGCCAGCAGCTTAGATCGGGGTCTTGGCTACACCTTC. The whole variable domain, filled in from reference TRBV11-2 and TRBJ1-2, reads EAGVAQSPRYKIIEKRQSVAFWCNPISGHATLYWYQQILGQGPKLLIQFQNNGVVDDSQLPKDRFSAERLKGVDSTLKIQPAKLEDSAVYLCASSLDRGLGYTFGSGTRLTVV.

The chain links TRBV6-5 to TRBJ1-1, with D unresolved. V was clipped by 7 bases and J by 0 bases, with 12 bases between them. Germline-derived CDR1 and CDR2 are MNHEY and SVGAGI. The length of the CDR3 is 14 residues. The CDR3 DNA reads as TGTGCCAGCATACCGAGCGTGGTGAACACTGAAGCTTTCTTT. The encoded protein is CASIPSVVNTEAFF.

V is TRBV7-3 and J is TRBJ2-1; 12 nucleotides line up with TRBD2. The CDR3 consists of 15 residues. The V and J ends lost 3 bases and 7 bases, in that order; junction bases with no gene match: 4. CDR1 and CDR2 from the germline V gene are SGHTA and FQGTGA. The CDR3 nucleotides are TGTGCCAGCAGCTTGGGACTAGCGGGCGAGAATGAGCAGTTCTTC. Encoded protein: CASSLGLAGENEQFF.

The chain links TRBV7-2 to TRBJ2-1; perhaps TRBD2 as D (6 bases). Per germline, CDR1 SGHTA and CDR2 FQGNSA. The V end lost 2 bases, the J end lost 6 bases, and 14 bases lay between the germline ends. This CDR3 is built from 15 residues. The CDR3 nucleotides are TGTGCCAGCAGCTTACACCGGGACTCCGGCAATGAGCAGTTCTTC. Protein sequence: CASSLHRDSGNEQFF.

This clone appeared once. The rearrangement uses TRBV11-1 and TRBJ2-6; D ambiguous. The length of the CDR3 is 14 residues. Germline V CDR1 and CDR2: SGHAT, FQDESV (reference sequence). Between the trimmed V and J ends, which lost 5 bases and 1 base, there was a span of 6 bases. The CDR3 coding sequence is TGTGCCAGCAGCCCCCAATCTGGGGCCAACGTCCTGACTTTC. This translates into CASSPQSGANVLTF.

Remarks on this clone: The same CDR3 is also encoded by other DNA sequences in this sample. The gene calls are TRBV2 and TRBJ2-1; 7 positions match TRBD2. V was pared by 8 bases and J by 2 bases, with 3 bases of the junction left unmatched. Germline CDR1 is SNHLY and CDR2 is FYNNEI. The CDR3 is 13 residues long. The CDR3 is CASLSGPYNEQFF. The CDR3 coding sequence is TGTGCCAGCCTTAGCGGGCCCTACAATGAGCAGTTCTTC.

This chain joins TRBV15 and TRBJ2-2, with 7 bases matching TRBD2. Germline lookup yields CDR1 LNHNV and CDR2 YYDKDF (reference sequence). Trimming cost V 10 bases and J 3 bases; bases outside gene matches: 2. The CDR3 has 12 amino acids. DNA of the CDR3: TGTGCCATCCGGGAGGACACCGGGGAGCTGTTTTTT. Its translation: CAIREDTGELFF.

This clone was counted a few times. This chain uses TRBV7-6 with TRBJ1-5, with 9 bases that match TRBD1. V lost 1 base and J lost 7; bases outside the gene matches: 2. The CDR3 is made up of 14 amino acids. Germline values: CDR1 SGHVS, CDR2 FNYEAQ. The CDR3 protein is CASSLGDREQPQHF. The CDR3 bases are TGTGCCAGCAGCTTAGGGGACAGGGAACAGCCCCAGCATTTT.